This entry concerns a single TCR beta chain. This sample was included in a study of cytomegalovirus exposure and HLA in healthy donors. Sequenced by immunoSEQ multiplex PCR; TCRdb stores in-frame clones only, minus some. The sample records roughly 280,000 clones, 65% to 90% being singletons. This CDR3 region has 17 residues. Germline values: CDR1 SGHVS, CDR2 FNYEAQ. The V and J ends lost 2 bases and 0 bases respectively, with 17 bases between them. The sample comprised PBMCs. The rearrangement joins TRBV7-6 to TRBJ2-7; D possibly corresponds to TRBD2 (5 bases). This sequence originates from a young woman in good health and CMV-seronegative. The CDR3 nucleotides are TGTGCCAGCAGCTTATATACGAGGCAGGACTTCTCCTACGAGCAGTACTTC. Its translation is CASSLYTRQDFSYEQYF.